This T cell receptor beta chain was profiled in a study of CD8 T cells in Susac syndrome. A note on this clonotype: Antigen specificity is unknown.

CD8+ and CD4+ T cells circulating in blood were sequenced for TCR beta. The CDR3 covers 14 residues. CDR1 and CDR2 from the germline V gene are KGHSH and LQKENI. V dropped 6 bases and J dropped 5 bases, with 16 bases sitting between them. cDNA came from about 0.51 to 1 ug RNA primed by random hexamers. With immunoSEQ multiplex PCR, TCR beta CDR3 was amplified across 54 Vbeta and 13 Jbeta. From the immunoSEQ multiplex PCR reads, TCRdb called clonotypes with MiXCR, one entry per CDR3 protein. The sample yields approximately 150,000 distinct CDR3 sequences, 90% to 95% seen once. Study conclusions and caveats: The relatively small number of individuals in the TCR sequencing and HLA analysis was acknowledged by the study.

The source of this sequence is a human donor in good health. The sample taken for sequencing was CD4+ T cells from PBMCs. The rearrangement joins TRBV18 to TRBJ1-2; no clear D gene. CDR3 nucleotide sequence: TGTGCCAGCTCCCCAGCGAAGGATACGTATGGCTACACCTTC. It specifies CASSPAKDTYGYTF.